This TCR beta chain was found in a study of early T cells in non-severe SARS-CoV-2 infection. Study context: The authors sequenced bulk RNA from unsorted whole blood, leaving chains unpaired.

Unique molecular identifiers (one per individual cDNA molecule) were attached. In TCRdb, the 5' RACE reads were re-called with MiXCR into one record per CDR3 protein. This table holds 65,000 to 95,000 distinct CDR3 sequences, roughly 9.6% found once. This clonotype was recorded many times. The receptor was isolated from an adult who was a healthcare worker with PCR-confirmed SARS-CoV-2 infection or an uninfected control (not recorded which). Input material: whole blood.

The CDR3 here is CASSRGNRDTGELFF. Written as DNA, the CDR3 is TGCGCCAGCAGCAGGGGCAACAGAGACACCGGGGAGCTGTTTTTT. The V gene is TRBV5-1, the J gene TRBJ2-2; a weak D match, TRBD1 (5 bases). The V gene lost 4 bases and the J gene lost 3 bases, with 13 bases spanning the gap. Germline V gene data show CDR1 as SGHRS and CDR2 as YFSETQ. The CDR3 length is 15 residues.